The 18 T cell receptor beta chains below were found in one sample sequenced in a study of T-cell memory formation after mild COVID-19. TCRdb re-analysed the 5' RACE reads in MiXCR, keeping a single row per CDR3 protein. Of 350,000 to 500,000 distinct CDR3 sequences listed, roughly 18% are singletons. The sequenced material came from PBMCs or a T cell subset sorted from them (not recorded which). These receptors all come from a man younger than 30 who had mild COVID-19 (a few samples of this study predate the infection). Cell type and time point are not known.

The chain employs TRBV20-1 and TRBJ1-4; the D gene is possibly TRBD1 (5 bases). Germline lookup yields CDR1 DFQATT and CDR2 SNEGSKA (reference sequence). V was trimmed by 0 bases and J by 7 bases, leaving 12 bases between them. CDR3 length equals 14 residues. CDR3 residues: CSARDSGSSEKLFF. CDR3 in DNA: TGCAGTGCTAGAGATTCAGGGTCGAGTGAAAAACTGTTTTTT.

This clonotype has more than one count but fewer than ten. The V gene is TRBV20-1, the J gene TRBJ1-2, with a weak D call TRBD1 (6 bases). CDR1 and CDR2 (germline): DFQATT, SNEGSKA (reference sequence). Trimming took 2 bases from V and 6 from J, leaving 19 bases between them. The CDR3 totals 15 residues. CDR3 in DNA: TGCAGTGCTAGACCCTCAGGGGCGGGGGCGCATGGCTACACCTTC. Translation: CSARPSGAGAHGYTF.

This rearrangement joins TRBV12-3 or TRBV12-4 to TRBJ2-5; D not certain. V lost 9 bases and J 4 bases, leaving 15 bases between the germline ends. The CDR3 loop spans 13 amino acids. The CDR3 nucleotides read TGTGCCAGTCGAGAAGGGCGTAGAGAGACCCAGTACTTC. Amino acids: CASREGRRETQYF.

This clonotype was counted only a few times. The V gene is TRBV9, the J gene TRBJ1-2; D not certain. V gave up 2 bases and J gave up 2 bases, with 7 bases separating them. The CDR3 runs 13 residues. Looked up from germline, CDR1 is SGDLS and CDR2 is YYNGEE. In DNA form, the CDR3 reads TGTGCCAGCAGCGTGGACGGAAACTATGGCTACACCTTC. This encodes CASSVDGNYGYTF.

The rearrangement uses TRBV9 and TRBJ1-1; unclear D gene. The V end was cut by 0 bases, the J end by 0 bases, with 6 bases between. In germline, CDR1 is SGDLS, CDR2 YYNGEE. This CDR3 has 14 residues. CDR3 in amino acids: CASSVDSMNTEAFF. For the CDR3, the DNA is TGTGCCAGCAGCGTAGACAGCATGAACACTGAAGCTTTCTTT.

The rearrangement links TRBV6-5 to TRBJ2-3, with D possibly TRBD2 on 6 matching bases. V was clipped by 5 bases and J by 0 bases, with 12 bases between them. The CDR3 consists of 15 residues. Germline CDR1 MNHEY, CDR2 SVGAGI. This CDR3 is CASSPSGDSTDTQYF. The CDR3 DNA follows: TGTGCCAGCAGTCCCTCGGGGGATAGCACAGATACGCAGTATTTT.

This clonotype appeared a few times. V is TRBV30 and J is TRBJ2-7, with 10 bases lining up with TRBD2. CDR3 length equals 15 residues. Per the germline V gene, CDR1 is GTSNPN and CDR2 is SVGIG (reference sequence). With V trimmed by 2 bases and J by 3 bases, 7 bases remained unmatched. The CDR3 protein is CAWSSTSGVYYEQYF. In DNA form, the CDR3 reads TGTGCCTGGAGTTCAACTAGCGGGGTCTACTACGAGCAGTACTTC.

The chain couples TRBV5-6 to TRBJ2-5; 7 nucleotides agree with TRBD1. Germline CDR1 SGHDT, CDR2 YYEEEE. This CDR3 region has 15 residues. V was pared by 0 bases and J by 5 bases, with 7 bases of the junction left unmatched. In nucleotides, the CDR3 is TGTGCCAGCAGCTTGGTCGACAGGGCTGACGAGACCCAGTACTTC. It translates to CASSLVDRADETQYF.

This clonotype was seen many times. The chain couples TRBV4-1 to TRBJ1-1; D is uncertain. Trimming stripped 4 bases from V and 3 bases from J, with 12 bases between. The CDR3 has 14 amino acids. Looked up from germline, CDR1 is MGHRA and CDR2 is YSYEKL. The CDR3 is CASSRRLIHTEAFF. The CDR3 DNA sequence: TGCGCCAGCAGCCGACGACTCATTCACACTGAAGCTTTCTTT.

The J gene is TRBJ1-2, the V gene TRBV7-2, with a possible D match to TRBD1 (5 bases). Trimming removed 0 bases at V and 2 bases at J, with 13 bases between. Germline V lookup: CDR1 SGHTA, CDR2 FQGNSA. This CDR3 has 16 amino acids. The CDR3 loop reads CASSLAPGGANYGYTF. CDR3 DNA: TGTGCCAGCAGCTTAGCGCCGGGTGGGGCGAACTATGGCTACACCTTC.

The chain combines TRBV6-2 or TRBV6-3 with TRBJ1-1; weak D call: TRBD1 (6 bases). This CDR3 spans 13 amino acids. Trimming pared 5 bases from V and 6 bases from J, leaving 13 bases between. Germline CDR1 is MNHEY and CDR2 is SVGEGT. CDR3 amino acids: CASSITGSPEAFF. CDR3 in DNA: TGTGCCAGCAGTATCACAGGGAGCCCTGAAGCTTTCTTT.

The J gene is TRBJ1-1, the V gene TRBV6-2 or TRBV6-3; unclear D gene. The germline V gene encodes CDR1 MNHEY and CDR2 SVGEGT. The CDR3 runs 15 residues. Trimming took 8 bases from V and 2 from J, leaving 18 bases between them. The CDR3 is CASGSGIRRNTEAFF. In DNA form, the CDR3 reads TGTGCCAGCGGGAGCGGGATCCGGAGAAACACTGAAGCTTTCTTT.

This clonotype has ten or more counts. The V call is TRBV7-3, the J call TRBJ2-1; unclear D gene. Between the trimmed V and J ends, which lost 5 bases and 3 bases, there was a span of 11 bases. CDR1 and CDR2 (germline): SGHTA, FQGTGA. This CDR3 spans 14 amino acids. The CDR3 nucleotides are TGTGCCAGCAGCCTTCGACCAGACTACAATGAGCAGTTCTTC. It translates to CASSLRPDYNEQFF. Filled out from reference TRBV7-3 and TRBJ2-1, the complete variable domain reads GAGVSQTPSNKVTEKGKYVELRCDPISGHTALYWYRQSLGQGPEFLIYFQGTGAADDSGLPNDRFFAVRPEGSVSTLKIQRTERGDSAVYLCASSLRPDYNEQFFGPGTRLTVL.

The V call is TRBV4-1, the J call TRBJ2-5; 10 nucleotides line up with TRBD2. This CDR3 comprises 17 residues. From germline, CDR1 is MGHRA and CDR2 YSYEKL. V was clipped by 3 bases and J by 4 bases; unmatched bases: 11. The CDR3 nucleotides read TGCGCCAGCAGCCAGTGGAGCGGGGGGGCAAGACGAGAGACCCAGTACTTC. Its protein is CASSQWSGGARRETQYF.

A few counts support this clonotype. The chain recombines TRBV4-2 with TRBJ2-2; TRBD2 might be the D (6 bases). The CDR3 contains 16 residues. Germline loops: CDR1 LGHNA, CDR2 YNFKEQ. The germline V and J ends were trimmed by 5 bases and 2 bases, with 15 bases remaining between them. The CDR3 DNA reads as TGTGCCAGCAGCGACGGGAGCACCGAAAACACCGGGGAGCTGTTTTTT. It translates to CASSDGSTENTGELFF.

This clonotype has a count of ten or more. V and J are TRBV5-1 and TRBJ2-3; D may be TRBD1 or TRBD2 (5 bases each). The germline V and J ends were trimmed by 4 bases and 1 base, with 16 bases remaining between them. Germline CDR1 SGHRS, CDR2 YFSETQ. CDR3 length: 16 residues. The CDR3 loop is CASSPPRQGGTDTQYF. The CDR3 DNA sequence: TGCGCCAGCAGCCCCCCCCGGCAGGGAGGCACAGATACGCAGTATTTT.

This rearrangement joins TRBV5-1 to TRBJ2-5; 7 bases are a match to TRBD2. The trim removed 4 bases at V and 5 bases at J, leaving 8 bases unmatched. Germline CDR1 and CDR2: SGHRS and YFSETQ. This CDR3 region has 14 residues. The CDR3: CASSQPGGSETQYF. The CDR3 coding sequence is TGCGCCAGCAGCCAACCGGGGGGTTCGGAGACCCAGTACTTC.

This clonotype has more than one count but fewer than ten. This chain connects TRBV28 to TRBJ2-6; the D gene is possibly TRBD1 (5 bases). This CDR3 has 14 amino acids. Trimming removed 6 bases at V and 0 bases at J, with 6 bases between. Per the germline V gene, CDR1 is MDHEN and CDR2 is SYDVKM. CDR3 amino acids: CASSTGSGANVLTF. The CDR3 DNA sequence: TGTGCCAGCAGCACAGGCTCTGGGGCCAACGTCCTGACTTTC.